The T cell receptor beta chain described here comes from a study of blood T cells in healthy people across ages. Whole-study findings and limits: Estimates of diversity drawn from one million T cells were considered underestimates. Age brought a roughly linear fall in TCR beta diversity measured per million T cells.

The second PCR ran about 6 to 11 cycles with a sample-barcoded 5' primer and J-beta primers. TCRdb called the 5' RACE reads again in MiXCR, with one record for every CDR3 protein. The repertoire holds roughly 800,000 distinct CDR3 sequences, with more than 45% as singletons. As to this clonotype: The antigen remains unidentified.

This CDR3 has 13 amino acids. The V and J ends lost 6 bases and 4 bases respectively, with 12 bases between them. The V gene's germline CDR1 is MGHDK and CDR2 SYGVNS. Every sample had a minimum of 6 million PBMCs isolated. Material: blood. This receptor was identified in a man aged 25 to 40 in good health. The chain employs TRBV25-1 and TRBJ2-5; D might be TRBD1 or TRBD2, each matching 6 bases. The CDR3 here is CASRGGSRETQYF. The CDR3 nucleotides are TGTGCCAGCAGAGGGGGGTCACGAGAGACCCAGTACTTC.